This T cell receptor (beta chain) was observed in a study of T cell repertoires in cytomegalovirus infection. Study-level information: Epitope selection comprised recently identified HLA-C-restricted CMV epitopes and well-studied HLA-B-restricted CMV epitopes.

MiXCR, run by TCRdb on the reads, gives a single entry per CDR3 protein. The table shows about 770,000 distinct CDR3 sequences, with 25% to 30% occurring only once. Findings and limits, study-wide: Based on cumulative public TCR beta family frequency, carriers of CMV plus the relevant HLA were identified.

Concerning this clonotype itself: No antigen is known for it.

V was shortened by 5 bases and J by 5 bases, with 15 bases between the two germline ends. This CDR3 contains 14 residues. The germline gives CDR1 SGHTA, CDR2 FQGTGA. The clonotype comes from a human donor in good health (CMV status not recorded). Some clones in this sample may be carry-over from other donors' samples. The specimen comprised cultured CD8+ T cells from PBMCs, sampled from culture after CMV antigen stimulation. The chain combines TRBV7-3 with TRBJ1-2; a weak D match, TRBD1 (5 bases). The CDR3 coding sequence is TGTGCCAGCAGCCCCCGCATCGACAGATATGGCTACACCTTC. It codes for CASSPRIDRYGYTF.